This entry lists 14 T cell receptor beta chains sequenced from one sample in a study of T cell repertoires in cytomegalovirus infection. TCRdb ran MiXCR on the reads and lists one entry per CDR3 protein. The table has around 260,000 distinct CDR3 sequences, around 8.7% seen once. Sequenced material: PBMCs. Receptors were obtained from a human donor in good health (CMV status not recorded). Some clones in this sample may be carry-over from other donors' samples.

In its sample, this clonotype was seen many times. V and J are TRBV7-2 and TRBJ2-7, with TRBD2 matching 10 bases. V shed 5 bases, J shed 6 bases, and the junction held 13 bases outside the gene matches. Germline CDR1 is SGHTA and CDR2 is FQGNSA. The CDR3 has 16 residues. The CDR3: CASSPRTLAGSVEQYF. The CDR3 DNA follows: TGTGCCAGCAGCCCCCGAACACTAGCGGGGTCCGTCGAGCAGTACTTC.

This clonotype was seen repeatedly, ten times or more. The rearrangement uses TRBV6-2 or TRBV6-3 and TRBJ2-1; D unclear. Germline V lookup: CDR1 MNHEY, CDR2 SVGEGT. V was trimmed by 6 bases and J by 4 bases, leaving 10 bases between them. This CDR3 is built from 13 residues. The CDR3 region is CASSFTAYNEQFF. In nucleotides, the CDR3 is TGTGCCAGCAGCTTTACAGCTTACAATGAGCAGTTCTTC.

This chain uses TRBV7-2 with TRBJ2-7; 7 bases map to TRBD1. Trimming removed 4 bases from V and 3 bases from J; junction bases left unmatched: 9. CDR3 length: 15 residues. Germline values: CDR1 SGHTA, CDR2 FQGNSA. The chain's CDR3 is CASSSGTAANYEQYF. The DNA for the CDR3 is TGTGCCAGCAGCTCCGGGACAGCAGCTAACTACGAGCAGTACTTC. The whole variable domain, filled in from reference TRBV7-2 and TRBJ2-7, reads GAGVSQSPSNKVTEKGKDVELRCDPISGHTALYWYRQSLGQGLEFLIYFQGNSAPDKSGLPSDRFSAERTGGSVSTLTIQRTQQEDSAVYLCASSSGTAANYEQYFGPGTRLTVT.

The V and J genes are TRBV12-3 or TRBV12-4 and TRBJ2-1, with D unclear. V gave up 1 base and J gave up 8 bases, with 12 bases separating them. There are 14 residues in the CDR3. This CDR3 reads CASSLVDPDDEQFF. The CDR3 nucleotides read TGTGCCAGCAGTTTAGTGGATCCGGACGATGAGCAGTTCTTC.

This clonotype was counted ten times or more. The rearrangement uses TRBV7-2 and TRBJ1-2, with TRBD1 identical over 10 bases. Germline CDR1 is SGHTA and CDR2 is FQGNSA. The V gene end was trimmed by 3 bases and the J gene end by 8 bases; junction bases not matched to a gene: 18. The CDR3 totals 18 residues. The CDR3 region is CASSFSSGQGLVERGYTF. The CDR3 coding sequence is TGTGCCAGCAGCTTTTCCTCGGGACAGGGGCTAGTTGAGCGAGGCTACACCTTC.

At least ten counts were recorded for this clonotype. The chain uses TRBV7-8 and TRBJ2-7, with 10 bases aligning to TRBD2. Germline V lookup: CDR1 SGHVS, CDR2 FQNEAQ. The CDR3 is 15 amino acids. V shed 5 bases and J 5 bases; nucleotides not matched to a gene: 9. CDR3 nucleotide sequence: TGTGCCAGCAGCCTGATAGCGGGAGGCGGAAACGAGCAGTACTTC. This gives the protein CASSLIAGGGNEQYF.

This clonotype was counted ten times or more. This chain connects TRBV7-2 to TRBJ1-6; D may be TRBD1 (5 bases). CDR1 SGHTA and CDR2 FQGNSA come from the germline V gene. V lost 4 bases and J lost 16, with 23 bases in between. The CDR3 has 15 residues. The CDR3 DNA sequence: TGTGCCAGCAGCTCGTATCCGGGGCAGGACTTTCCTCTCCACTTT. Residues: CASSSYPGQDFPLHF.

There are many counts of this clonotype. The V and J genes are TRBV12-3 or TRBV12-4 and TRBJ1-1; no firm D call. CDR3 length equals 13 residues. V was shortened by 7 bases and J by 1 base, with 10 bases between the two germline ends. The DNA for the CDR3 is TGTGCCAGCACCCAACAGAGGAACACTGAAGCTTTCTTT. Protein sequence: CASTQQRNTEAFF.

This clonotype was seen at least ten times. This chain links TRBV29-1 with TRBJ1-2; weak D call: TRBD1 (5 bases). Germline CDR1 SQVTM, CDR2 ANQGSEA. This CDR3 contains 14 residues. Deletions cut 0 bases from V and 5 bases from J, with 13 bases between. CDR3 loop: CSVEDPEGNYGYTF. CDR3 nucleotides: TGCAGCGTTGAAGATCCCGAGGGGAATTATGGCTACACCTTC. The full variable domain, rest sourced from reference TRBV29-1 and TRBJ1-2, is SAVISQKPSRDICQRGTSLTIQCQVDSQVTMMFWYRQQPGQSLTLIATANQGSEATYESGFVIDKFPISRPNLTFSTLTVSNMSPEDSSIYLCSVEDPEGNYGYTFGSGTRLTVV.

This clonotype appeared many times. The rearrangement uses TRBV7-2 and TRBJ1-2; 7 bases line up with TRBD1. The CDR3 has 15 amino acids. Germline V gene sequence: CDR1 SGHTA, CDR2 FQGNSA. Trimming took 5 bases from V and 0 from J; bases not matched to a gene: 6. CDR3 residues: CASSVTTGTNYGYTF. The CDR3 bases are TGTGCCAGCAGCGTAACGACAGGGACTAACTATGGCTACACCTTC.

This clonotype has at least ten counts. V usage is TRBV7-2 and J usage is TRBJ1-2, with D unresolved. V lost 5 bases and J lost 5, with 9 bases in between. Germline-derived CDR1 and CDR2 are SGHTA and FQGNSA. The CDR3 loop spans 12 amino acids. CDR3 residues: CASSASRYGYTF. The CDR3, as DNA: TGTGCCAGCAGCGCAAGTCGTTATGGCTACACCTTC.

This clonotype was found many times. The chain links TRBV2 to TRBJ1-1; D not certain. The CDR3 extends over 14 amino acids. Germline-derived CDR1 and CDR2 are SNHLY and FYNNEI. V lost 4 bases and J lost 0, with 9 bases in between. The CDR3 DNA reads TGTGCCAGCAGTGTGACTTCCTTGAACACTGAAGCTTTCTTT. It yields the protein CASSVTSLNTEAFF.

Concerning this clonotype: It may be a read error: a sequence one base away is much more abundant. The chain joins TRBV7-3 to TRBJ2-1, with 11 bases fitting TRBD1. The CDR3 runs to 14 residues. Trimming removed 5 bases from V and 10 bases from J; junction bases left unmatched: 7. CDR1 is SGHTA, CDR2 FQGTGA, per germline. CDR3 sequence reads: CASSGRDRGREQFF. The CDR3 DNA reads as TGTGCCAGCAGCGGGAGGGACAGGGGGAGAGAGCAGTTCTTC.

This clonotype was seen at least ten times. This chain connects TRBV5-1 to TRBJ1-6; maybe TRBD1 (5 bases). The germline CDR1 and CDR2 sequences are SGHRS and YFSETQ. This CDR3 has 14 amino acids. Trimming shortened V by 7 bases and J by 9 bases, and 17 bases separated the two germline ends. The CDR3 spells CASRAGTGGSPLHF. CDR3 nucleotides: TGCGCCAGCCGAGCCGGGACGGGTGGTTCACCCCTCCACTTT.